This T cell receptor (beta chain) comes out of a study of Tregs in tolerant kidney transplant recipients. Overall study findings and caveats: Biological reproducibility was not directly addressed in this study. Nucleotide sequences could not be compared across some patients' samples due to primer changes. Tregs expanded with activated donor B cells seemed most donor-specific. Findings come from small patient numbers and require larger validation.

About this clone itself: Its antigen remains unknown.

The J segment lost 4 bases and the V segment lost 2 bases, leaving 2 bases of the junction unmatched. There are 13 residues in the CDR3. CDR1 and CDR2 from the germline V gene are SGHDT and YYEEEE. Some clones are missing from TCRdb's copy, which holds only in-frame ones; the method was immunoSEQ multiplex PCR. Altogether fewer than 80,000 clones are present, around nine tenths being singletons, with the ten largest covering 0.39%. The origin of this receptor is a human donor who received a combined kidney and bone marrow transplant. J is TRBJ2-5 and V is TRBV5-6, with 7 positions matching TRBD1. Specimen: CD4+ T cells from blood, collected before the transplant. The CDR3 protein is CASSLQGRETQYF. CDR3 bases: TGTGCCAGCAGCTTACAGGGGAGAGAGACCCAGTACTTC.